This TCR beta chain appears in the sequencing data of a study of OX40 agonist ivuxolimab in advanced cancers. About the full investigation: Ivuxolimab was an agonistic, fully human IgG2 monoclonal antibody directed against OX40 (CD134), a costimulatory receptor. Intravenous ivuxolimab was administered to patients every 2 weeks at six dose levels: 0.01, 0.1, 0.3, 1.5, 3 and 10 mg/kg. The paper describes the monotherapy dose-escalation part (N = 52 patients) of the phase I trial of ivuxolimab. The point of sequencing TCRbeta in the periphery was to test whether ivuxolimab changed TCR sequence diversity and drove clonal T-cell expansion. Partial responses occurred in three dose-escalation patients, of whom one had hepatocellular carcinoma and two had cutaneous melanoma. Among the approximately 54 dose-escalation patients, about 19 had hepatocellular carcinoma, around 15 melanoma, 9 renal cell carcinoma and 9 head and neck cancer. The dose-escalation cohort was 82.7% male with a mean age of about 58 years, ranging from roughly 23 to 90. Prior anti-PD-1, anti-PD-L1 or anti-CTLA-4 therapy was permitted, and 40% of dose-escalation patients had received checkpoint inhibitors. Beyond this particular receptor, the publication reports: Antigen specificity was not determined for the clonally expanded peripheral T cells. At doses from 0.1 to 3.0 mg/kg, clonal expansion was seen in both CD4+ and CD8+ blood T cells between baseline and week 6. After ivuxolimab, CD8+ T cells had more expanded clones than CD4+ T cells on average. Partial responders in the 0.1-3.0 mg/kg groups had among the lowest normalized peripheral clonal expansion, especially among CD8+ T cells. Low levels of normalized T-cell clonal expansion were also seen in some patients who did not respond.

The trial excluded patients who had a history of autoimmune disease or who were on systemic immunosuppression. In every dose cohort, peripheral blood was drawn for TCR sequencing at baseline, cycle 4 day 1, and cycle 7 day 1. Samples came from an open-label, multicenter, first-in-human phase I dose-escalation trial of ivuxolimab. Adults with locally advanced or metastatic melanoma, renal cell carcinoma, hepatocellular carcinoma or head and neck squamous cell carcinoma were enrolled in the trial. Before TCR sequencing, CD4+ T cells and CD8+ T cells were sorted from peripheral blood as separate populations. About this clone: Its antigen is unknown. Qualities for individual bases were not recorded, and no much larger clone is one base off.

Genomic DNA was extracted from sorted cells for sequencing of the TCRbeta CDR3 region. The immunoSEQ Assay was used for sequencing of TCRbeta CDR3 regions. TCRdb retrieved this table from immuneACCESS and kept in-frame rearrangements only. Not all clones are present; in checked studies, unresolved V genes account for under half, and no reason is known for the remainder. This sample gives roughly 67,000 clones in total; approximately 80% of them show up just once. 5.5% of the sample belongs to the ten largest clones. The CDR3, cysteine through phenylalanine, is 18 amino acids long. Only the CDR3 DNA stays, 54 bases, in frame from base 1. Per the germline V gene, SGHTA is the CDR1 and FQGTGA is the CDR2. Trimmed from V: 4 bases; trimmed from J: 0 bases; junction bases lacking a gene match: 6.

This clonotype originated in an adult with an advanced solid tumor such as melanoma, head and neck, liver or kidney cancer. This sample comprised CD4+ or CD8+ T cells sorted from blood, obtained in a trial of the OX40 agonist ivuxolimab. This chain joins TRBV7-3 to TRBJ2-3; 14 bases in the junction line up with TRBD2. This receptor carries the CDR3 CASSSRLAGGPSTDTQYF. The DNA is as follows: TGTGCCAGCAGCTCAAGACTAGCGGGAGGGCCTAGCACAGATACGCAGTATTTT.